This TCR beta chain was sequenced in a study of shared clonotypes between healthy human individuals. At the level of the study: The donors, two women and a few men, were aged 18 to 49.

Repertoires were generated with immunoSEQ multiplex PCR, while TCRdb's copy carries only in-frame clones and drops some. This table has about 2.5 million clones, less than 95% appearing once. Germline V gives CDR1 SGDLS, CDR2 YYNGEE. The CDR3 loop spans 16 amino acids. Losses at the gene ends were 2 bases for V and 6 bases for J; bases not matched to a gene: 10. The V gene is TRBV9, the J gene TRBJ2-7; 11 nucleotides line up with TRBD2. This clonotype was sampled from a man aged 18 to 29 in good health. Some clones in this sample may be carry-over from other donors' samples. Sequencing was performed on naive CD4+ T cells from PBMCs. The subset is: CD45RA+ positively selected. The CDR3 is CASSVSGRAISGEQYF. The CDR3 DNA follows: TGTGCCAGCAGCGTTAGCGGGAGGGCCATCTCGGGCGAGCAGTACTTC.